A selection of T cell receptor beta chains follows, all from one sample in a study of T cell changes during pregnancy in multiple sclerosis. Libraries were prepared by immunoSEQ multiplex PCR; TCRdb keeps only in-frame clonotypes and omits some of them. The profile shows roughly 50,000 clones, 80% to 90% of them singletons. Here the sequenced sample was CD8+ T cells from peripheral blood mononuclear cells, taken in the second trimester of pregnancy. Receptors were obtained from a female donor with multiple sclerosis, enrolled in a pregnancy study. Each CDR3 is given with its conserved first and last residue. The D gene is left open where the match is weak. Where a row states a size, it is once, few, many or the class of an expanded clone; other rows omit it.

>.|TRBV9|.|TRBJ1-1
CASSPPRGGGTEAFF
TGTGCCAGCAGCCCCCCCCGCGGGGGGGGCACTGAAGCTTTCTTT
>.|TRBV5-1|.|TRBJ2-5
CASSLVGQGLAIETQYF
TGCGCCAGCAGCTTGGTGGGACAGGGACTAGCGATAGAGACCCAGTACTTC
>.|TRBV7-9|once|TRBJ2-1
CASSLTSPGEQFF
TGTGCCAGCAGCCTTACTAGCCCCGGGGAGCAGTTCTTC
>TRBD1|TRBV18|.|TRBJ2-3
CASSPPRDRAFADTQYF
TGTGCCAGCTCACCACCAAGGGACAGAGCTTTCGCAGATACGCAGTATTTT
>.|TRBV27|once|TRBJ2-7
CASSLSMVRASASYEQYF
TGTGCCAGCAGTTTATCGATGGTCAGGGCTAGCGCTTCCTACGAGCAGTACTTC
>TRBD2|TRBV9|.|TRBJ2-2
CASSVGIAGGSTGELFF
TGTGCCAGCAGCGTAGGAATAGCGGGGGGGAGTACCGGGGAGCTGTTTTTT
>TRBD2|TRBV27|.|TRBJ2-7
CASSGTSALSYEQYF
TGTGCCAGCAGCGGGACTAGCGCCCTCTCCTACGAGCAGTACTTC
>TRBD2|TRBV2|.|TRBJ2-7
CASSAAGSPDEQYF
TGTGCCAGCAGCGCAGCGGGGAGTCCGGACGAGCAGTACTTC
>.|TRBV27|few|TRBJ1-4
CASSSLATNEKLFF
TGTGCCAGCAGTTCCCTTGCAACTAATGAAAAACTGTTTTTT
>.|TRBV7-3|.|TRBJ2-5
CASSQGGGPQETQYF
TGTGCCAGCAGCCAAGGGGGGGGGCCTCAAGAGACCCAGTACTTC
>TRBD1|TRBV27|.|TRBJ2-7
CAAAPIVRDRTYEQYF
TGTGCCGCAGCTCCGATTGTCCGGGACAGGACCTACGAGCAGTACTTC